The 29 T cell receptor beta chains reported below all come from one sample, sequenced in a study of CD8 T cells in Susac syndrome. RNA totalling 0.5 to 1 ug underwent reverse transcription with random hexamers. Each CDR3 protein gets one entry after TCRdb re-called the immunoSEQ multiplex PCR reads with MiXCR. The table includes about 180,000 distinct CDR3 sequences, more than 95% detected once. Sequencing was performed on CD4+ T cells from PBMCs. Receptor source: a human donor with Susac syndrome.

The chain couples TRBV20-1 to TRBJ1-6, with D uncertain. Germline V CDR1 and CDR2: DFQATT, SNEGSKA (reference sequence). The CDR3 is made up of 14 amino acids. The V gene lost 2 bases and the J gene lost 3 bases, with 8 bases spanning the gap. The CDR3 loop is CSARQHHYNSPLHF. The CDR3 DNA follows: TGCAGTGCTAGACAACATCACTATAATTCACCCCTCCACTTT.

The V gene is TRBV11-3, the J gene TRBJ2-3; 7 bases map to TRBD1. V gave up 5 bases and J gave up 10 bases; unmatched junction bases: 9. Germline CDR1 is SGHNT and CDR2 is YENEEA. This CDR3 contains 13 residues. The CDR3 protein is CASSLGPQGAQYF. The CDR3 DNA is TGTGCCAGCAGCCTGGGACCCCAGGGGGCGCAGTATTTT.

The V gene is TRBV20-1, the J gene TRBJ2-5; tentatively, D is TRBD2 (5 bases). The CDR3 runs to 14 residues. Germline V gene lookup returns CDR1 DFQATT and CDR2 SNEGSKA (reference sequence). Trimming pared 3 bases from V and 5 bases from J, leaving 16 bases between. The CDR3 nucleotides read TGCAGTGCTAGGTTTAATCTAGCTGCGGAGACCCAGTACTTC. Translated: CSARFNLAAETQYF.

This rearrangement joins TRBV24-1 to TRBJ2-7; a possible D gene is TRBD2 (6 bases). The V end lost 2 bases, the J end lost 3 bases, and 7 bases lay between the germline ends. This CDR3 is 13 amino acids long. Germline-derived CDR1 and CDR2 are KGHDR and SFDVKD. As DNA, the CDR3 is TGTGCCACCAGTGATTCGACTAGCTACGAGCAGTACTTC. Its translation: CATSDSTSYEQYF.

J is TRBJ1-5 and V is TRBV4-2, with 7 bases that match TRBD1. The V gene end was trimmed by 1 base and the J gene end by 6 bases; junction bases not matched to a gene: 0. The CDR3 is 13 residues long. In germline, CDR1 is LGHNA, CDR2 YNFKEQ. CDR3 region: CASSQGQGQPQHF. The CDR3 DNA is TGTGCCAGCAGCCAAGGACAGGGTCAGCCCCAGCATTTT.

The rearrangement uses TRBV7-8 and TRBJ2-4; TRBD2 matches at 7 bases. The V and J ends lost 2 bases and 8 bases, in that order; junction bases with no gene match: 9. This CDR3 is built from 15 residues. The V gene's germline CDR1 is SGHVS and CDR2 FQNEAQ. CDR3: CASSLSRLAPHIQYF. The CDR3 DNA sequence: TGTGCCAGCAGCTTATCGAGACTAGCCCCCCACATTCAGTACTTC. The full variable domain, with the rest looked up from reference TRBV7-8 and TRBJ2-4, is GAGVSQSPRYKVAKRGQDVALRCDPISGHVSLFWYQQALGQGPEFLTYFQNEAQLDKSGLPSDRFFAERPEGSVSTLKIQRTQQEDSAVYLCASSLSRLAPHIQYFGAGTRLSVL.

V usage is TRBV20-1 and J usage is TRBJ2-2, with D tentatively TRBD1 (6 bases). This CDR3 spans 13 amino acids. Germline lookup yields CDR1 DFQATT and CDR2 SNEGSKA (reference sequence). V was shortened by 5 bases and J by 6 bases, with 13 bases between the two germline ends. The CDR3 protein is CSASRGSAGELFF. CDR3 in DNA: TGCAGTGCTTCCAGGGGCTCAGCCGGGGAGCTGTTTTTT.

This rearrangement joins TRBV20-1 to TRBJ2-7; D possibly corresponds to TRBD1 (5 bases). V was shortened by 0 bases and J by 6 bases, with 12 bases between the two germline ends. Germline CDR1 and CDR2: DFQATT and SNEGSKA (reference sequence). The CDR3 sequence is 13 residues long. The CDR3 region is CSARERGWVEQYF. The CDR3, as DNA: TGCAGTGCTAGAGAAAGGGGCTGGGTCGAGCAGTACTTC.

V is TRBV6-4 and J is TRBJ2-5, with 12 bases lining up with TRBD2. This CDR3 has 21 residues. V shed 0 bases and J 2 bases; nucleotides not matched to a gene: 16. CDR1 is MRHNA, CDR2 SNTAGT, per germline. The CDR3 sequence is CASSDSDRGTSGPMGQETQYF. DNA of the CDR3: TGTGCCAGCAGTGACTCGGACAGGGGGACTAGCGGGCCTATGGGGCAAGAGACCCAGTACTTC.

CDR3 coding DNA: TGTGCCAGCAGTAAAGCAGGGCCTAGCACAGATACGCAGTATTTT. Encoded protein: CASSKAGPSTDTQYF. The genes are TRBV6-2 or TRBV6-3 and TRBJ2-3, with a tentative D call TRBD1 (5 bases). Per germline, CDR1 MNHEY and CDR2 SVGEGT. V lost 5 bases to trimming and J lost 0 bases, with 12 bases between them. CDR3 length: 15 amino acids.

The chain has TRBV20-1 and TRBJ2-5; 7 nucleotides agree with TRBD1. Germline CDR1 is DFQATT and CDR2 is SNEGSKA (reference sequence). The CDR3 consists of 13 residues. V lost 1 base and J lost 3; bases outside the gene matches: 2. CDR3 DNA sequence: TGCAGTGCTAGAGGCACAGGGGAAGAGACCCAGTACTTC. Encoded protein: CSARGTGEETQYF.

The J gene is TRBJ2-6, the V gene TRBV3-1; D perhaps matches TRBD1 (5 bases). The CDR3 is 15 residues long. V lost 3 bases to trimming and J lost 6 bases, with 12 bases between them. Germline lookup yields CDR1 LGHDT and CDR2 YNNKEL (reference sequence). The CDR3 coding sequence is TGTGCCAGCAGCCAGGCTCAGGGTTTGGCCAACGTCCTGACTTTC. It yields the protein CASSQAQGLANVLTF.

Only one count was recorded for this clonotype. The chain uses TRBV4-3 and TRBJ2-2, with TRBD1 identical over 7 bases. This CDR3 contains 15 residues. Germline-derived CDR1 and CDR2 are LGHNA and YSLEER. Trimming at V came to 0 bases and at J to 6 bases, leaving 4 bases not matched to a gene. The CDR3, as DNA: TGCGCCAGCAGCCAAGAAGGGACAGTTCCCGGGGAGCTGTTTTTT. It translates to CASSQEGTVPGELFF.

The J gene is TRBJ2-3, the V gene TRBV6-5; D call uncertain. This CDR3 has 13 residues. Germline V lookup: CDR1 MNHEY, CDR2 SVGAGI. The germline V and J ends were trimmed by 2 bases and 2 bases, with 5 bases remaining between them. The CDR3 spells CASSYKNTDTQYF. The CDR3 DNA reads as TGTGCCAGCAGTTACAAAAACACAGATACGCAGTATTTT.

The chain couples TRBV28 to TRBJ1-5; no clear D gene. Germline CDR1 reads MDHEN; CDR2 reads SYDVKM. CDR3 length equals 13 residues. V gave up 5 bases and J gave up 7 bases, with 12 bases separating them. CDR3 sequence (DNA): TGTGCCAGCAGTCCCGGGCCCCCACAGCCCCAGCATTTT. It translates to CASSPGPPQPQHF.

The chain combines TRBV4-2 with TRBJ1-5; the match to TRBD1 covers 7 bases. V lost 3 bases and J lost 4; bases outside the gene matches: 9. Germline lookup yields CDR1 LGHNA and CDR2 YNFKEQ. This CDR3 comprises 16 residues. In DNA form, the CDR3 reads TGTGCCAGCAGCCAGGGGGACAGAGCTGGGAATCAGCCCCAGCATTTT. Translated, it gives CASSQGDRAGNQPQHF.

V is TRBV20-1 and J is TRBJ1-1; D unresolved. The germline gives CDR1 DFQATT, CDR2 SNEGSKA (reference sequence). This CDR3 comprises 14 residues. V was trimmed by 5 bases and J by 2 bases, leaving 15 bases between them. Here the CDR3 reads CSAQGGFSNTEAFF. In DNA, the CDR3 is TGCAGTGCTCAAGGCGGGTTCTCCAACACTGAAGCTTTCTTT.

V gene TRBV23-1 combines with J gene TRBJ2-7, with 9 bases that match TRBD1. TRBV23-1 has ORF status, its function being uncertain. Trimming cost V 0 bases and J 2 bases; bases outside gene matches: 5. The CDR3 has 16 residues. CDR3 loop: CASSQSGDREAYEQYV. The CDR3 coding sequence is TGCGCCAGCAGTCAATCGGGGGACAGGGAAGCCTACGAGCAGTACGTC.

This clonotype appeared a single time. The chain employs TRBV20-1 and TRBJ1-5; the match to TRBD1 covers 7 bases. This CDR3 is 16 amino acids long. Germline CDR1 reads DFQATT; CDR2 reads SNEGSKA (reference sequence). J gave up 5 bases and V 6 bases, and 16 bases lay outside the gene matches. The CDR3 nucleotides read TGCAGTGCCAGTGGGCGACAGGGAGTAGGTCATCAGCCCCAGCATTTT. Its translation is CSASGRQGVGHQPQHF.

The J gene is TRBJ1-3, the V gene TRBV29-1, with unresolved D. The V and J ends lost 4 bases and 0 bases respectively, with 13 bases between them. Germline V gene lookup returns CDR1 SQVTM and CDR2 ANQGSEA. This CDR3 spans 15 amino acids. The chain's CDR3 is CSVADPVTSGNTIYF. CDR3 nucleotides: TGCAGCGTTGCTGATCCGGTTACCTCTGGAAACACCATATATTTT.

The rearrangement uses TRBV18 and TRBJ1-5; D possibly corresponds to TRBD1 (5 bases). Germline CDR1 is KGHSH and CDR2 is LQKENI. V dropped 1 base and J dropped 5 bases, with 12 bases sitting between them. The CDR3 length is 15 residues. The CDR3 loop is CASSPQGNYHQPQHF. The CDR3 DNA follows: TGTGCCAGCTCACCACAGGGGAACTACCATCAGCCCCAGCATTTT. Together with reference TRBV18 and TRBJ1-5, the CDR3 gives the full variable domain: NAGVMQNPRHLVRRRGQEARLRCSPMKGHSHVYWYRQLPEEGLKFMVYLQKENIIDESGMPKERFSAEFPKEGPSILRIQQVVRGDSAAYFCASSPQGNYHQPQHFGDGTRLSIL.

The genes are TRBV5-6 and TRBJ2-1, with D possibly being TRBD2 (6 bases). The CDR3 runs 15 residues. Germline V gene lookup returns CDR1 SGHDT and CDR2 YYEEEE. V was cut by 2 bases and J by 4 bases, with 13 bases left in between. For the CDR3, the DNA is TGTGCCAGCAGCTTCTGGACTATACGATACAATGAGCAGTTCTTC. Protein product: CASSFWTIRYNEQFF.

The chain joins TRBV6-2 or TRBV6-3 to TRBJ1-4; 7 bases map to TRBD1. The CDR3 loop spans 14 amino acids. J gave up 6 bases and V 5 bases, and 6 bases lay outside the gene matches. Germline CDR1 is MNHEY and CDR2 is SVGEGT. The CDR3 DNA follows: TGTGCCAGCAGTGACAGGGCGGCAGATGAAAAACTGTTTTTT. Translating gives CASSDRAADEKLFF.

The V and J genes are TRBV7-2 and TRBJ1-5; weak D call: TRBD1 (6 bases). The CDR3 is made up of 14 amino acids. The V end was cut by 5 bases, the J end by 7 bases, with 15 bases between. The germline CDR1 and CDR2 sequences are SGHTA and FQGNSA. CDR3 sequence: CASSPKQGGQPQHF. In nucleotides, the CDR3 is TGTGCCAGCAGCCCCAAACAGGGTGGGCAGCCCCAGCATTTT.

The CDR3 sequence is CASRSRIAGAYEYF. In nucleotides, the CDR3 is TGTGCCAGCAGATCCCGGATAGCGGGGGCCTACGAGTACTTC. The V and J genes are TRBV27 and TRBJ2-5; 9 bases fit TRBD2. Trimming at V came to 6 bases and at J to 12 bases, leaving 14 bases not matched to a gene. Germline CDR1 and CDR2: MNHEY and SMNVEV (reference sequence). The CDR3 length is 14 residues.

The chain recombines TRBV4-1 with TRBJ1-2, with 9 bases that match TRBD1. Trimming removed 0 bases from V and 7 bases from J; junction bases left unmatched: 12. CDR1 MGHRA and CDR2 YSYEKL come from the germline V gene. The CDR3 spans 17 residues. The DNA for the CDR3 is TGCGCCAGCAGCCAAGAAGGGGGCACAGGGGGCACGGGTGGCTACACCTTC. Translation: CASSQEGGTGGTGGYTF.

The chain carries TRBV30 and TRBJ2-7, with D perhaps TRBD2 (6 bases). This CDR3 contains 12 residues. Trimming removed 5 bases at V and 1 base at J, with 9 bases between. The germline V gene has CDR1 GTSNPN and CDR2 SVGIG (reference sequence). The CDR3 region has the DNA TGTGCCTGGGGAGCGGGTTCCTACGAGCAGTACTTC. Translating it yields CAWGAGSYEQYF.

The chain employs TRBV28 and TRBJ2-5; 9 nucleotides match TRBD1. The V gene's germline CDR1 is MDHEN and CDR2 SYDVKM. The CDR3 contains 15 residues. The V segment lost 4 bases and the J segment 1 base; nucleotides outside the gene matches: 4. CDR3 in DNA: TGTGCCAGCAGTTCAAACAGGGGGCCCCAAGAGACCCAGTACTTC. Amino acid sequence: CASSSNRGPQETQYF.

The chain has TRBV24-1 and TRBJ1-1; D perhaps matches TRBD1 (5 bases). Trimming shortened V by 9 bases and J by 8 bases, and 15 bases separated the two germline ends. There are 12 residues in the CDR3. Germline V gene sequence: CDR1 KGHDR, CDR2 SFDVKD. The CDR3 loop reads CATHSGKGEAFF. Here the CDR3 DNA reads TGTGCCACCCATTCGGGTAAGGGGGAAGCTTTCTTT.